The present entry profiles one T cell receptor beta chain with its context. This record comes from a study of blood T cell repertoires in COVID-19. Study in general: The United States, Italy and Spain were the sources of the acute and convalescent COVID-19 samples. In each case, the material was cDNA or gDNA derived from T cells, B-cell-depleted T cells, or PBMCs.

In the authors' workflow: Amplification with reference gene primers provided the estimates of nucleated cell counts. The repertoire was sequenced with immunoSEQ multiplex PCR; TCRdb's copy has only in-frame clones and lacks some. The D gene and trimming were derived from the DNA, and the V and J assignments and clone size from that table. The table shows around 250,000 clones, with approximately 86% occurring only once. The V end was cut by 1 base, the J end by 7 bases, with 10 bases between. This CDR3 has 13 residues. The germline gives CDR1 LNHNV, CDR2 YYDKDF (reference sequence). The specimen sequenced was peripheral blood. The chain links TRBV15 to TRBJ2-5; no reliable D call. This clonotype originated in a woman aged 18 to 35 with acute or convalescent COVID-19. The CDR3 reads CATSRGDLATQYF. The CDR3, as DNA: TGTGCCACCAGCAGAGGAGACTTGGCGACCCAGTACTTC. The complete variable domain, with remaining parts taken from reference TRBV15 and TRBJ2-5, reads DAMVIQNPRYQVTQFGKPVTLSCSQTLNHNVMYWYQQKSSQAPKLLFHYYDKDFNNEADTPDNFQSRRPNTSFCFLDIRSPGLGDTAMYLCATSRGDLATQYFGPGTRLLVL.